Presented here are 7 T cell receptor beta chains from one specimen sequenced in a study of early T cells in non-severe SARS-CoV-2 infection. Using its own MiXCR run on the 5' RACE reads, TCRdb lists one record per CDR3 protein. The table has approximately 52,000 distinct CDR3 sequences, 8% to 9% seen once. Sequenced sample: whole blood. The source is an adult who was a healthcare worker with PCR-confirmed SARS-CoV-2 infection or an uninfected control (not recorded which).

In this sample, this clonotype turned up a few times. V gene TRBV7-9 combines with J gene TRBJ2-7; 9 nucleotides agree with TRBD1. The CDR3 contains 15 residues. V was clipped by 5 bases and J by 3 bases; unmatched bases: 8. Germline V gene lookup returns CDR1 SEHNR and CDR2 FQNEAQ (reference sequence). CDR3 sequence (DNA): TGTGCCAGCAGCCCCAGGGACAGGGCCCTCTACGAGCAGTACTTC. It yields the protein CASSPRDRALYEQYF.

This clonotype was detected only a few times. The chain is built from TRBV7-9 and TRBJ2-7; tentative D call: TRBD1 (5 bases). CDR1 and CDR2 (germline): SEHNR, FQNEAQ (reference sequence). The CDR3 has 14 residues. Trimming took off 3 bases at V and 7 bases at J, with 16 bases between the two ends. The CDR3 DNA is TGTGCCAGCAGCTTCGGTGGTAGGGGCCAAGAGCAGTACTTC. Amino acids: CASSFGGRGQEQYF.

This clonotype was counted a few times. The chain joins TRBV6-5 to TRBJ2-7, with TRBD2 as a possible D gene (6 bases). Germline lookup yields CDR1 MNHEY and CDR2 SVGAGI. V lost 3 bases and J 0 bases, leaving 12 bases between the germline ends. CDR3 length: 15 residues. DNA of the CDR3: TGTGCCAGCAGTTATGAAACTAGCCCCTCCTACGAGCAGTACTTC. This sequence encodes CASSYETSPSYEQYF.

This clonotype has a count of ten or more. This sequence joins TRBV6-4 and TRBJ2-2; no clear D gene. The germline V gene has CDR1 MRHNA and CDR2 SNTAGT. Trimming took 2 bases from V and 3 from J, leaving 4 bases between them. The CDR3 loop spans 13 amino acids. In nucleotides, the CDR3 is TGTGCCAGCAGTGACAGCTACACCGGGGAGCTGTTTTTT. Its translation is CASSDSYTGELFF.

In this sample, this clonotype turned up many times. The chain employs TRBV5-6 and TRBJ2-1; 11 bases are shared with TRBD2. The length of the CDR3 is 18 residues. Germline trimming cut 6 bases from V and 7 bases from J; bases unmatched to any gene: 18. Germline V gene sequence: CDR1 SGHDT, CDR2 YYEEEE. Here the CDR3 DNA reads TGTGCCAGCACCGGTTCGGGACTAGCGGCACGATTAAAGAATGAGCAGTTCTTC. Translation gives CASTGSGLAARLKNEQFF.

This clonotype was picked up many times. This sequence joins TRBV29-1 and TRBJ2-3, with D perhaps matching TRBD1 (6 bases). The CDR3 runs to 17 residues. Trimming took off 0 bases at V and 5 bases at J, with 21 bases between the two ends. In germline, CDR1 is SQVTM, CDR2 ANQGSEA. The CDR3 nucleotides read TGCAGCGTTGAAGATCTTGGGGACACCCATTGGGGAGATACGCAGTATTTT. Its translation: CSVEDLGDTHWGDTQYF.

This clonotype was observed at least ten times. The chain uses TRBV20-1 and TRBJ2-4; TRBD2 matches 16 bases. The germline V gene has CDR1 DFQATT and CDR2 SNEGSKA (reference sequence). The junction had 10 bases not matched to a gene; V was cut back by 6 bases and J by 5 bases. The CDR3 has 17 residues. CDR3 loop: CSANPGLAGGGENIQYF. CDR3 nucleotides: TGCAGTGCAAACCCGGGACTAGCGGGAGGGGGCGAAAACATTCAGTACTTC.